The 4 T cell receptor beta chains presented below share a single source sample, sequenced in a study of blood T cell repertoires in COVID-19. Using immunoSEQ multiplex PCR, the repertoire was profiled, and TCRdb retains in-frame clones only, with some absent. Of approximately 92,000 clones listed, 82% are singletons. Specimen: peripheral blood. These receptors were obtained from a man older than 75 with acute or convalescent COVID-19.

The genes are TRBV7-2 and TRBJ2-3; TRBD1 agrees at 11 bases. The J segment lost 4 bases and the V segment lost 5 bases, leaving 2 bases of the junction unmatched. This CDR3 spans 14 amino acids. In germline, CDR1 is SGHTA, CDR2 FQGNSA. The CDR3 is CASSRTGGPDTQYF. CDR3 nucleotide sequence: TGTGCCAGCAGCCGGACAGGGGGCCCAGATACGCAGTATTTT. The whole variable domain, remainder taken from reference TRBV7-2 and TRBJ2-3, is GAGVSQSPSNKVTEKGKDVELRCDPISGHTALYWYRQSLGQGLEFLIYFQGNSAPDKSGLPSDRFSAERTGGSVSTLTIQRTQQEDSAVYLCASSRTGGPDTQYFGPGTRLTVL.

The genes are TRBV28 and TRBJ2-5; 10 nucleotides agree with TRBD2. Germline V CDR1 and CDR2: MDHEN, SYDVKM. The CDR3 consists of 14 residues. The V gene end was trimmed by 8 bases and the J gene end by 1 base; junction bases not matched to a gene: 4. The CDR3 nucleotides read TGTGCCAGCGGAGCGGGAGGGCTCCAAGAGACCCAGTACTTC. Its protein is CASGAGGLQETQYF.

The V and J genes are TRBV7-2 and TRBJ2-7; perhaps TRBD2 as D (7 bases). Germline V CDR1 and CDR2: SGHTA, FQGNSA. CDR3 length equals 18 residues. V was shortened by 1 base and J by 4 bases, with 23 bases between the two germline ends. The CDR3 DNA reads as TGTGCCAGCAGCTTAGTACAGTCTCGGGGGGCATTTCCGTACGAGCAGTACTTC. This translates into CASSLVQSRGAFPYEQYF.

The chain employs TRBV19 and TRBJ1-5; D remains ambiguous. The CDR3 loop spans 14 amino acids. The V gene's germline CDR1 is LNHDA and CDR2 SQIVND (reference sequence). V lost 5 bases and J 2 bases, leaving 10 bases between the germline ends. DNA of the CDR3: TGTGCCAGTAGTTCTTTGAGGGGCAATCAGCCCCAGCATTTT. Protein: CASSSLRGNQPQHF.